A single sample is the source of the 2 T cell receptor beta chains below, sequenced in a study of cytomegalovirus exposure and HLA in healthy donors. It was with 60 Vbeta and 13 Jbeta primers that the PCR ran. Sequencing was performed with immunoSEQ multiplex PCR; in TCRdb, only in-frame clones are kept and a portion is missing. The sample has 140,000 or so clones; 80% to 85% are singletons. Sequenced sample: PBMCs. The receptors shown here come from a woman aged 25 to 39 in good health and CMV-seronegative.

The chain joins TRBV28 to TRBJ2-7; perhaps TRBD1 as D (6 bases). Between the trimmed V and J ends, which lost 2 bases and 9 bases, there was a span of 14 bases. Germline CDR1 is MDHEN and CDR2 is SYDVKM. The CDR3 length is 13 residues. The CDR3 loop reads CASSLAPTGLQYF. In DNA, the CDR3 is TGTGCCAGCAGTTTAGCGCCGACAGGATTGCAGTACTTC.

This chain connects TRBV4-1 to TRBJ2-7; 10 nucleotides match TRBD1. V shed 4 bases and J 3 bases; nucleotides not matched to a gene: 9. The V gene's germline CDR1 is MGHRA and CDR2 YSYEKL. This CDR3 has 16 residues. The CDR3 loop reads CASSPTRTGGSYEQYF. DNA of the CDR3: TGCGCCAGCAGCCCAACAAGGACAGGGGGAAGCTACGAGCAGTACTTC.